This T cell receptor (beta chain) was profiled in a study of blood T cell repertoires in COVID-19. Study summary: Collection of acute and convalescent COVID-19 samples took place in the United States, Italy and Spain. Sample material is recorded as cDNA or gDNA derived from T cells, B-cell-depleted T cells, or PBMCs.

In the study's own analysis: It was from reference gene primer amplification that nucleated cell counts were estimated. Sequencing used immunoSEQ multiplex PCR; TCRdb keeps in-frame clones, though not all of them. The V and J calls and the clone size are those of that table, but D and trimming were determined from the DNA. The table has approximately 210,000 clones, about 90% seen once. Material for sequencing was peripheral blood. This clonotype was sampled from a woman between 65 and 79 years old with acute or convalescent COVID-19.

The CDR3 DNA reads as TGTGCCAGCAGCTTCACAGGGACGAACACCGGGGAGCTGTTTTTT. Its protein product is CASSFTGTNTGELFF. The chain carries TRBV7-3 and TRBJ2-2; maybe TRBD1 (6 bases). This CDR3 contains 15 residues. Trimming took 3 bases from V and 0 from J, leaving 8 bases between them. Germline CDR1 reads SGHTA; CDR2 reads FQGTGA.